This T cell receptor beta chain originates from a study of T-cell memory formation after mild COVID-19. Each CDR3 protein is one row after TCRdb ran MiXCR on the 5' RACE reads. The repertoire has about 430,000 distinct CDR3 sequences, roughly 18% of them found once; the top ten carry roughly 21%. From germline, CDR1 is KGHDR and CDR2 SFDVKD. The CDR3 covers 15 residues. Germline trimming cut 5 bases from V and 5 bases from J; bases unmatched to any gene: 10. The rearrangement joins TRBV24-1 to TRBJ1-1; 7 positions agree with TRBD1. Sequencing was done on a sample of PBMCs or a T cell subset sorted from them (not recorded which). This sequence originates from a man younger than 35 who had mild COVID-19 (a few samples of this study predate the infection). Cell type and time point are not known. CDR3 in amino acids: CATSAGSGGDTEAFF. In DNA form, the CDR3 reads TGTGCCACCAGTGCGGGGTCAGGGGGTGATACTGAAGCTTTCTTT.